What follows is one T cell receptor (beta chain) and its context. Its antigen is as yet unknown. The table came from immunoSEQ multiplex PCR; TCRdb's copy has only in-frame clones and leaves some out. The table includes tens of thousands of clones, about 63% detected once. Every patient relapsed after autologous stem cell transplantation, and brentuximab vedotin exposure varied. From germline, CDR1 is MNHEY and CDR2 SVGAGI. The ends lost 2 bases at V and 6 bases at J; junction bases unmatched: 5. The CDR3 totals 14 residues. This sample stems from a study of PD-1 blockade in classical Hodgkin lymphoma. Study-wide results and limits: Later analyses included only patients treated at least 1 year post-ASCT.

The receptor's source is a human donor with classical Hodgkin lymphoma. The input for sequencing was peripheral blood mononuclear cells (PBMCs), taken at baseline. V usage is TRBV6-5 and J usage is TRBJ2-7; TRBD1 aligns across 9 bases. CDR3 sequence: CASSYKDRGLEQYF. The CDR3 nucleotides read TGTGCCAGCAGTTACAAGGACAGGGGACTCGAGCAGTACTTC.